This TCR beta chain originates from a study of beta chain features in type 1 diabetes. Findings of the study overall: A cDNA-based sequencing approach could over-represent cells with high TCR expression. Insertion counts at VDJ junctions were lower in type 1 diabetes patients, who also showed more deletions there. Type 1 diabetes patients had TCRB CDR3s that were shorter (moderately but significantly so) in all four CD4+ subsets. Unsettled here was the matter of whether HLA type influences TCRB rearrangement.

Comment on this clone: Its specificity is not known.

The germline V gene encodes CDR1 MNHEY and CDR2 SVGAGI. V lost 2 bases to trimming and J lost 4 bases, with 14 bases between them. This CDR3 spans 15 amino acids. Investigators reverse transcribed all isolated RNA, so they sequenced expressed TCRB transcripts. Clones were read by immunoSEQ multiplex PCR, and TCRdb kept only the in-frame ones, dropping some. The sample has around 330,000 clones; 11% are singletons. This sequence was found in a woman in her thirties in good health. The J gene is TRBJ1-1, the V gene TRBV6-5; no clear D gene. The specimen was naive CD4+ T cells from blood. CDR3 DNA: TGTGCCAGCAGTTACGGCGAGGGTGTAACCACTGAAGCTTTCTTT. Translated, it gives CASSYGEGVTTEAFF.